This T cell receptor beta chain was sequenced during a study of cytomegalovirus exposure and HLA in healthy donors. Study-wide results and limits: CMV serostatus stood as the only immune exposure information on hand. Per published reports, the classifier diagnosed cytomegalovirus status with high specificity and sensitivity. The study carried out a later analysis of TCR beta sequences. It associated roughly 17,000 of them with specific HLA alleles at a false discovery rate of 0.05.

Turning to this clone: Its antigen remains unidentified.

The CDR3 has 16 amino acids. Looked up from germline, CDR1 is SGHRS and CDR2 is YFSETQ. Trimming removed 4 bases from V and 3 bases from J, with 20 bases in between. PCR primers comprised 60 Vbeta and 13 Jbeta primers. The assay was immunoSEQ multiplex PCR, and TCRdb's table has in-frame clones only and misses some. Among about 160,000 clones listed, around 85% were seen once. This sequence joins TRBV5-1 and TRBJ2-7; a possible D gene is TRBD2 (6 bases). The sample was PBMCs. The receptor comes from a man aged 40-50 years in good health and CMV-seronegative. Here the CDR3 reads CASSTLQGVEGYEQYF. The CDR3 DNA follows: TGCGCCAGCAGCACCTTACAAGGGGTGGAGGGCTACGAGCAGTACTTC. The complete variable domain, with remaining parts taken from reference TRBV5-1 and TRBJ2-7, reads KAGVTQTPRYLIKTRGQQVTLSCSPISGHRSVSWYQQTPGQGLQFLFEYFSETQRNKGNFPGRFSGRQFSNSRSEMNVSTLELGDSALYLCASSTLQGVEGYEQYFGPGTRLTVT.